This T cell receptor beta chain emerged from a study of blood T cell repertoires in COVID-19. The CDR3 has 18 residues. Losses at the gene ends were 5 bases for V and 3 bases for J; bases not matched to a gene: 15. Germline CDR1 and CDR2: MNHEY and SMNVEV (reference sequence). The method was immunoSEQ multiplex PCR; TCRdb's version includes in-frame clones alone and lacks a portion of them. This sample has around 270,000 clones; roughly 84% occur once, and the top ten carry 15% to 19%. The sequence came from a person aged 70 to 79 with COVID-19, enrolled during active disease. The sequencing input was peripheral blood. The chain carries TRBV27 and TRBJ1-5, with 8 bases fitting TRBD1. CDR3 nucleotide sequence: TGTGCCAGCAGTCCGAGACAGGGGTCCGGCACTAACAATCAGCCCCAGCATTTT. It is translated as CASSPRQGSGTNNQPQHF.